This TCR beta chain was retrieved from a study of blood T cell repertoires in COVID-19. Across the whole study: COVID-19 samples collected from the United States, Italy and Spain covered acute and convalescent phases.

CDR1 is SEHNR and CDR2 is FQNEAQ in the germline V gene (reference sequence). Trimming removed 2 bases from V and 2 bases from J, with 14 bases in between. The CDR3 has 16 amino acids. Method: immunoSEQ multiplex PCR; TCRdb's copy keeps in-frame clones and lacks some. The sample shows 100,000 to 120,000 clones, approximately 76% of them seen only once. This TCR derives from a woman in her seventies with acute or convalescent COVID-19. Sequenced: peripheral blood. The rearrangement joins TRBV7-9 to TRBJ2-3, with D perhaps matching TRBD1 (5 bases). The DNA of the CDR3 is TGTGCCAGCAGCTTAATTGGTAGACAGTTCACAGATACGCAGTATTTT. It is translated as CASSLIGRQFTDTQYF.